The clone carrying this T cell receptor beta chain came up many times. The target antigen is unknown. The data are from a study of neurological immune-mediated disorders. Whole-study results and caveats: Expansion of TCR clones was greatest in HTLV-1-associated myelopathy and smallest in multiple sclerosis, where it fell below that of healthy controls. None of the CDR3 amino acid sequences of expanded clones were shared across subjects, and this suggested private repertoires in all groups.

CDR3 length: 13 residues. Looked up from germline, CDR1 is SGHNT and CDR2 is YYREEE (reference sequence). V was trimmed by 6 bases and J by 12 bases, leaving 16 bases between them. TCRdb re-derived calls from the 5' RACE reads in MiXCR, one entry per CDR3 protein. This repertoire shows tens of thousands of distinct CDR3 sequences, almost 7.5% found once; its top ten account for about 4.5%. The sequence was obtained from a woman in her forties in good health. The chain joins TRBV5-4 to TRBJ2-6, with TRBD1 as a possible D gene (6 bases). Sample: PBMCs. CDR3 region: CASTYRDRGVLTF. DNA for the CDR3: TGTGCCAGCACCTACAGGGATCGGGGCGTCCTGACTTTC. Filled out from reference TRBV5-4 and TRBJ2-6, the complete variable domain reads ETGVTQSPTHLIKTRGQQVTLRCSSQSGHNTVSWYQQALGQGPQFIFQYYREEENGRGNFPPRFSGLQFPNYSSELNVNALELDDSALYLCASTYRDRGVLTFGAGSRLTVL.